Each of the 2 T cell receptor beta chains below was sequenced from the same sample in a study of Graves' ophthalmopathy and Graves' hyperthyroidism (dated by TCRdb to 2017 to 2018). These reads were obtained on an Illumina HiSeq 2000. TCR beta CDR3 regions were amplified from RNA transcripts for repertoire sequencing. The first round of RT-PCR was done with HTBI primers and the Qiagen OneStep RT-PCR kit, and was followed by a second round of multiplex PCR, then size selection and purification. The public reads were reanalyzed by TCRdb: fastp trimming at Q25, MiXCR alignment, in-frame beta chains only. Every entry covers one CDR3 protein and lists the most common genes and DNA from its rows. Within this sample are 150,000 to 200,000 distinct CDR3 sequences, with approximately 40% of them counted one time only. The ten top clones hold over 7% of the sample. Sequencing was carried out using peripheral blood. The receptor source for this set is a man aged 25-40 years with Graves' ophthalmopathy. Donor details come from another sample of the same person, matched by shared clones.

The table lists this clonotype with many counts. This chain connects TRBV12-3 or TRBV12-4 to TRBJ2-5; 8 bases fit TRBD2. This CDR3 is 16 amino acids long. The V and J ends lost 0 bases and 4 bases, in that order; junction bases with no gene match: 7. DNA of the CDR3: TGTGCCAGCAGTTTAGCGCGCCGCGGGGGGCGAGAGACCCAGTACTTC. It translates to CASSLARRGGRETQYF.

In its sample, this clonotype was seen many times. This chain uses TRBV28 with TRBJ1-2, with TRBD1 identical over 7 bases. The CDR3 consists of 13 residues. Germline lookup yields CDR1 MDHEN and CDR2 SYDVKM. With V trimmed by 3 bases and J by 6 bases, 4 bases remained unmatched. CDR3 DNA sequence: TGTGCCAGCAGTTTGGGACAGCGCCATGGCTACACCTTC. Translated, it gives CASSLGQRHGYTF.